This T cell receptor beta chain was identified in a study of T cells after yellow fever vaccination. Study outcomes and limitations: Within FACS-sorted repertoires, abundant clonotypes contaminating from the bulk population could be present.

Universal primer sites and UMIs were introduced during 5'RACE template-switching synthesis of TCR cDNA. MiXCR, applied by TCRdb to the 5' RACE reads, yields one record per CDR3 protein. The table records some 350,000 distinct CDR3 sequences, 3% to 4.5% of them present only once. V lost 5 bases and J lost 3, with 19 bases in between. This CDR3 spans 17 amino acids. CDR1 is KGHDR, CDR2 SFDVKD, per germline. This clonotype was counted between two and nine times. Its antigen is unidentified. The sequence came from a man aged 18-30 years who received the YFV17D yellow fever vaccine. The source was PBMCs, collected 5 days after the yellow fever booster vaccination. The chain uses TRBV24-1 and TRBJ2-1, with a tentative D call TRBD1 (6 bases). The CDR3 DNA sequence: TGTGCCACCAGTGGAATCGCCCGGGACACTTTCTACAATGAGCAGTTCTTC. Protein: CATSGIARDTFYNEQFF.